The entry that follows covers one TCR beta chain sequence. Its antigen is still unknown. The PCR employed 60 Vbeta primers together with 13 Jbeta primers. Method: immunoSEQ multiplex PCR; TCRdb's copy keeps in-frame clones and lacks some. The sample carries about 140,000 clones, around 80% recorded once. As for the donors, each was a healthy bone marrow donor. This entry comes from a study of cytomegalovirus exposure and HLA in healthy donors. Germline-derived CDR1 and CDR2 are MDHEN and SYDVKM. V was clipped by 7 bases and J by 2 bases; unmatched bases: 8. This CDR3 has 15 residues. Study-level points and caveats: A missense variant in DCLRE1C was later tied to TCR beta V- and J-gene trimming. The availability of immune exposure information extended only to CMV serostatus. Most TCR sequences were seen very rarely across donors, but some public TCRs occurred in many.

Sequencing was carried out using PBMCs. The chain couples TRBV28 to TRBJ1-5; 7 bases agree with TRBD1. This TCR derives from a young man in good health and CMV-seropositive. The CDR3 reads CASKMGQWGNQPQHF. In DNA, the CDR3 is TGTGCCAGCAAGATGGGACAGTGGGGCAATCAGCCCCAGCATTTT.